The 27 T cell receptor beta chains listed next were all sequenced from one sample in a study of shared clonotypes between healthy human individuals. The assay was immunoSEQ multiplex PCR, and TCRdb's table has in-frame clones only and misses some. The data show under 2.5 million clones, around 90% seen once. Sequencing input: naive CD4+ T cells from PBMCs. Documented subset: CD45RA+ positively selected. These TCRs come from a man between 18 and 35 years old in good health. Some clones in this sample may be carry-over from other donors' samples.

Regarding this clone: Within the sample, other DNA sequences also encode this same CDR3. The rearrangement joins TRBV5-1 to TRBJ2-7, with a possible D match to TRBD1 (6 bases). The CDR3 runs 14 residues. Germline assignment: CDR1 SGHRS and CDR2 YFSETQ. Trimming left V 5 bases short and J 0 bases short, with 12 bases between. The CDR3 protein is CASSPRGGSYEQYF. The CDR3 bases are TGCGCCAGCAGTCCAAGAGGGGGCTCCTACGAGCAGTACTTC.

The rearrangement uses TRBV30 and TRBJ2-1; the D is unclear. Trimming took off 1 base at V and 4 bases at J, with 11 bases between the two ends. There are 14 residues in the CDR3. From germline, CDR1 is GTSNPN and CDR2 SVGIG (reference sequence). CDR3 coding DNA: TGTGCCTGGAGTGGAACCATCGGGTACAATGAGCAGTTCTTC. It codes for CAWSGTIGYNEQFF.

The V and J genes are TRBV5-5 and TRBJ1-1, with D uncertain. V lost 5 bases, J lost 0 bases, and 8 bases lay in between. The CDR3 runs 13 residues. CDR1 SGHKS and CDR2 YYEKEE come from the germline V gene (reference sequence). CDR3 sequence: CASRGLMNTEAFF. CDR3 in DNA: TGTGCCAGCAGAGGACTGATGAACACTGAAGCTTTCTTT.

The chain has TRBV7-8 and TRBJ2-2; D unclear. The CDR3 has 12 amino acids. Deletions cut 2 bases from V and 6 bases from J, with 4 bases between. Per germline, CDR1 SGHVS and CDR2 FQNEAQ. Here the CDR3 reads CASSLNSGELFF. The DNA for the CDR3 is TGTGCCAGCAGCTTAAATTCCGGGGAGCTGTTTTTT.

This chain links TRBV7-2 with TRBJ2-3; no definite D call. The CDR3 spans 16 residues. V was clipped by 0 bases and J by 3 bases, with 13 bases between them. Germline lookup yields CDR1 SGHTA and CDR2 FQGNSA. Here the CDR3 reads CASSLASSGGTDTQYF. CDR3 sequence (DNA): TGTGCCAGCAGCTTAGCCAGCAGTGGTGGGACAGATACGCAGTATTTT.

The chain joins TRBV6-6 to TRBJ2-2; TRBD2 might be the D (6 bases). Germline V gene lookup returns CDR1 MNHNY and CDR2 SVGAGI (reference sequence). With 7 bases removed from V and 1 base from J, the gap between germline ends came to 16 bases. The CDR3 is made up of 16 amino acids. Here the CDR3 reads CASTLAYSGNTGELFF. The CDR3 nucleotides are TGTGCCAGCACTTTGGCGTATAGCGGGAACACCGGGGAGCTGTTTTTT.

This chain joins TRBV6-1 and TRBJ2-3; the D is unclear. Germline V CDR1 and CDR2: MNHNS, SASEGT. This CDR3 is built from 13 residues. V was shortened by 2 bases and J by 10 bases, with 13 bases between the two germline ends. This chain's CDR3 is CASSERLGSSQYF. Written as DNA, the CDR3 is TGTGCCAGCAGTGAACGGCTGGGTTCGTCGCAGTATTTT.

The rearrangement uses TRBV28 and TRBJ1-3; D remains unclear. There are 11 residues in the CDR3. From germline, CDR1 is MDHEN and CDR2 SYDVKM. V dropped 6 bases and J dropped 8 bases, with 8 bases sitting between them. The CDR3 spells CASSPGHTIYF. The CDR3 nucleotides are TGTGCCAGCAGCCCCGGGCACACCATATATTTT.

This clone has only one observation. The rearrangement links TRBV4-2 to TRBJ1-3, with D possibly matching TRBD1 (5 bases). Trimming took off 0 bases at V and 0 bases at J, with 9 bases between the two ends. The CDR3 is 16 residues long. Germline values: CDR1 LGHNA, CDR2 YNFKEQ. DNA of the CDR3: TGTGCCAGCAGCCAAGATGAGAGGGGCTCTGGAAACACCATATATTTT. As protein: CASSQDERGSGNTIYF.

The chain employs TRBV28 and TRBJ2-7; 11 nucleotides match TRBD1. CDR3 size: 15 residues. Looked up from germline, CDR1 is MDHEN and CDR2 is SYDVKM. V shed 6 bases, J shed 4 bases, and the junction held 8 bases outside the gene matches. The CDR3 region has the DNA TGTGCCAGCAGCACTACCGGGACAGGGGGTTACGAGCAGTACTTC. Protein: CASSTTGTGGYEQYF.

This chain connects TRBV19 to TRBJ1-4; 10 bases line up with TRBD1. The V and J ends lost 5 bases and 6 bases, in that order; junction bases with no gene match: 6. The CDR3 runs to 15 residues. Germline V gives CDR1 LNHDA, CDR2 SQIVND (reference sequence). The CDR3 DNA is TGTGCCAGTAGTCCGGGACAGGGGTCCCATGAAAAACTGTTTTTT. Encoded protein: CASSPGQGSHEKLFF.

The chain links TRBV19 to TRBJ1-1; possible D gene TRBD1, 5 bases. The CDR3 has 13 amino acids. Between the trimmed V and J ends, which lost 7 bases and 1 base, there was a span of 10 bases. CDR1 is LNHDA and CDR2 is SQIVND in the germline V gene (reference sequence). The CDR3 DNA reads as TGTGCCAGTATCCGGCAGGGGAACACTGAAGCTTTCTTT. As protein: CASIRQGNTEAFF.

This clone was recorded only once. The V gene is TRBV5-1, the J gene TRBJ2-5; D ambiguous. This CDR3 spans 13 amino acids. Trimming pared 4 bases from V and 13 bases from J, leaving 20 bases between. Germline lookup yields CDR1 SGHRS and CDR2 YFSETQ. The CDR3 bases are TGCGCCAGCAGCCCGTCTTCATCCATGCCTCCGTACTTC. As protein: CASSPSSSMPPYF.

This clone was counted only a few times. Other DNA sequences in the sample encode the same CDR3. The chain is built from TRBV5-1 and TRBJ2-7; the D is unclear. The CDR3 is 11 residues long. Germline values: CDR1 SGHRS, CDR2 YFSETQ. V lost 0 bases, J lost 6 bases, and 4 bases lay in between. CDR3 in DNA: TGCGCCAGCAGCTTGGTAGGCGAGCAGTACTTC. Residues: CASSLVGEQYF. Filled out from reference TRBV5-1 and TRBJ2-7, the complete variable domain reads KAGVTQTPRYLIKTRGQQVTLSCSPISGHRSVSWYQQTPGQGLQFLFEYFSETQRNKGNFPGRFSGRQFSNSRSEMNVSTLELGDSALYLCASSLVGEQYFGPGTRLTVT.

In its sample, this clone was seen once. This chain links TRBV5-4 with TRBJ2-7; perhaps TRBD1 as D (6 bases). Germline V gene lookup returns CDR1 SGHNT and CDR2 YYREEE (reference sequence). Between the trimmed V and J ends, which lost 4 bases and 7 bases, there was a span of 15 bases. The CDR3 runs to 13 residues. The CDR3 DNA follows: TGTGCCAGCAGCGCAACAGGGCTGGGAGAGCAGTACTTC. This translates into CASSATGLGEQYF.

V usage is TRBV5-1 and J usage is TRBJ2-1; 8 bases are a match to TRBD2. CDR3 size: 15 residues. CDR1 SGHRS and CDR2 YFSETQ come from the germline V gene. With 1 base clipped from V and 5 bases from J, the junction kept 5 bases outside the gene matches. CDR3 DNA sequence: TGCGCCAGCAGCTTGAGCCTAGCGGGTCACAATGAGCAGTTCTTC. Protein sequence: CASSLSLAGHNEQFF.

This clone came up once. Other DNA sequences in this sample translate to the same CDR3. The chain has TRBV5-1 and TRBJ1-2, with 7 positions matching TRBD1. The J segment lost 3 bases and the V segment lost 3 bases, leaving 2 bases of the junction unmatched. The CDR3 extends over 13 amino acids. Germline V lookup: CDR1 SGHRS, CDR2 YFSETQ. CDR3 residues: CASSSQGDYGYTF. The CDR3 coding sequence is TGCGCCAGCAGCTCTCAGGGGGACTATGGCTACACCTTC.

The V and J genes are TRBV5-1 and TRBJ2-4, with TRBD1 identical over 7 bases. Per the germline V gene, CDR1 is SGHRS and CDR2 is YFSETQ. After removal of 4 bases from V and 1 base from J, the junction contained 2 bases not matched to a gene. This CDR3 has 14 residues. The chain's CDR3 is CASSQTGAKNIQYF. The CDR3 DNA reads TGCGCCAGCAGCCAGACAGGGGCCAAAAACATTCAGTACTTC.

This chain uses TRBV7-3 with TRBJ2-5, with D possibly matching TRBD1 (5 bases). The CDR3 runs 15 residues. Trimming cost V 5 bases and J 5 bases, with 18 bases left between them. Germline V gene lookup returns CDR1 SGHTA and CDR2 FQGTGA. The CDR3 here is CASSPQGPGGETQYF. For the CDR3, the DNA is TGTGCCAGCAGCCCCCAGGGTCCGGGTGGCGAGACCCAGTACTTC. Supplemented by reference TRBV7-3 and TRBJ2-5, the full variable domain reads GAGVSQTPSNKVTEKGKYVELRCDPISGHTALYWYRQSLGQGPEFLIYFQGTGAADDSGLPNDRFFAVRPEGSVSTLKIQRTERGDSAVYLCASSPQGPGGETQYFGPGTRLLVL.

The J gene is TRBJ1-5, the V gene TRBV18; no clear D gene. The CDR3 totals 18 residues. Trimming removed 0 bases from V and 5 bases from J, with 20 bases in between. From germline, CDR1 is KGHSH and CDR2 LQKENI. CDR3 nucleotide sequence: TGTGCCAGCTCACCACCGGGAGGAGGCGGACCGTCTGATCAGCCCCAGCATTTT. Amino acids: CASSPPGGGGPSDQPQHF.

This chain connects TRBV10-2 to TRBJ2-1; 11 bases fit TRBD2. Per germline, CDR1 WSHSY and CDR2 SAAADI. After removal of 6 bases from V and 6 bases from J, the junction contained 1 base not matched to a gene. The CDR3 loop spans 13 amino acids. As DNA, the CDR3 is TGCGCCAGCAGGGGACTAGCGGTCAATGAGCAGTTCTTC. This sequence encodes CASRGLAVNEQFF.

The CDR3 is CASSTDRFEQYF. In nucleotides, the CDR3 is TGTGCCAGCTCAACGGACAGGTTCGAGCAGTACTTC. J is TRBJ2-7 and V is TRBV18; 7 bases align to TRBD1. CDR1 and CDR2 (germline): KGHSH, LQKENI. The CDR3 runs to 12 residues. After removal of 5 bases from V and 6 bases from J, the junction contained 4 bases not matched to a gene.

The chain combines TRBV25-1 with TRBJ1-1; D is uncertain. The CDR3 spans 12 residues. V was trimmed by 2 bases and J by 9 bases, leaving 10 bases between them. Germline V gene data show CDR1 as MGHDK and CDR2 as SYGVNS. The CDR3, as DNA: TGTGCCAGCAGTGAAAGCTTCAGCCAAGCTTTCTTT. It specifies CASSESFSQAFF.

Comments on this clone: One end of the junction varies from germline; a read error may be responsible. This chain connects TRBV2 to TRBJ1-3; D not certain. The germline V gene has CDR1 SNHLY and CDR2 FYNNEI. CDR3 length: 11 residues. The CDR3 here is CASSTGWPLIF. The CDR3 region has the DNA TGTGCCAGCTCTACCGGGTGGCCACTTATCTTT. Combining the CDR3 with reference TRBV2 and TRBJ1-3 gives the whole variable domain EPEVTQTPSHQVTQMGQEVILRCVPISNHLYFYWYRQILGQKVEFLVSFYNNEISEKSEIFDDQFSVERPDGSNFTLKIRSTKLEDSAMYFCASSTGWPLIFGEGSWLTVV.

This clone has just one count. The chain recombines TRBV20-1 with TRBJ1-2; tentatively, D is TRBD1 (6 bases). Trimming cost V 3 bases and J 10 bases, with 12 bases left between them. Germline V gives CDR1 DFQATT, CDR2 SNEGSKA (reference sequence). CDR3 length: 11 amino acids. The CDR3 here is CSARARDNYTF. The DNA for the CDR3 is TGCAGTGCTAGGGCACGGGACAACTACACCTTC.

This chain uses TRBV9 with TRBJ1-2; possibly TRBD1 for D (5 bases). The CDR3 runs 15 residues. Germline CDR1 reads SGDLS; CDR2 reads YYNGEE. Trimming removed 3 bases from V and 7 bases from J, with 19 bases in between. The CDR3: CASSGTGLSESGYTF. The CDR3 DNA reads as TGTGCCAGCAGCGGTACGGGGCTCTCTGAAAGTGGCTACACCTTC.

The chain is built from TRBV5-1 and TRBJ2-1; D is uncertain. Looked up from germline, CDR1 is SGHRS and CDR2 is YFSETQ. This CDR3 has 14 amino acids. With 5 bases removed from V and 4 bases from J, the gap between germline ends came to 13 bases. The CDR3 spells CASSDTPPYNEQFF. The CDR3 nucleotides are TGCGCCAGCAGTGACACTCCGCCGTACAATGAGCAGTTCTTC.